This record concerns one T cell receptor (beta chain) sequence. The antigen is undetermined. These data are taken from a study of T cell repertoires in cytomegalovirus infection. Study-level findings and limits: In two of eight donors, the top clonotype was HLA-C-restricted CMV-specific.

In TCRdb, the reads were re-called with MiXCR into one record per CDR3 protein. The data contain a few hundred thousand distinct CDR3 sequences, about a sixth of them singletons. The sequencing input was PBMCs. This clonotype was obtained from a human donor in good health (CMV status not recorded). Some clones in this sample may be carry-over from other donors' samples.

CDR3 residues: CASTRRGGGGTEAFF. The CDR3, as DNA: TGTGCCAGCACGCGGAGGGGCGGAGGGGGCACTGAAGCTTTCTTT. V usage is TRBV3-1 and J usage is TRBJ1-1; tentative D call: TRBD1 (6 bases). Trimming took off 7 bases at V and 4 bases at J, with 19 bases between the two ends. The V gene's germline CDR1 is LGHDT and CDR2 YNNKEL (reference sequence). The CDR3 sequence is 15 residues long.